This T cell receptor beta chain is from a study of CD4 T cells in relation to SARS-CoV-2 and coronaviruses. Study-wide background: ViraFEST: roughly ten-day antigen culture of PBMCs, then TCR beta CDR3 sequencing.

Produced via immunoSEQ multiplex PCR; TCRdb's table is partial and in-frame only. The sample gives about 36,000 clones, around 80% of which show up once; less than 3.5% is in the top ten. Regarding this clone: Its antigen remains unidentified.

Naive or memory CD4+ cells were cultured 1:1 with T cell-depleted PBMCs plus CEF. CDR1 and CDR2 from the germline V gene are SGHTS and YDEGEE. V shed 4 bases, J shed 5 bases, and the junction held 16 bases outside the gene matches. The CDR3 runs 17 residues. What was sequenced was memory CD4+ T cells from PBMCs, cultured in vitro. This rearrangement joins TRBV5-8 to TRBJ2-5, with 8 positions matching TRBD2. The receptor comes from an adult with COVID-19. CDR3: CASSRGLSGGPRETQYF. CDR3 nucleotides: TGTGCCAGCAGCCGGGGTCTTTCGGGAGGGCCTAGGGAGACCCAGTACTTC.